This TCR beta chain was identified in a study of T cells in localized non-small cell lung cancer. The study, taken as a whole, reports: In uninvolved adjacent lung, T cell clonality reached its highest value, exceeding tumor. Adjacent lung was found to contain a median roughly 60 of the top 100 tumor clones.

Assay: immunoSEQ multiplex PCR; the TCRdb copy retains only in-frame clones and omits some. The sample shows roughly 40,000 clones, roughly 88% of them seen only once. A note on this clone: Antigen: not known.

There are 14 residues in the CDR3. Germline trimming cut 6 bases from V and 7 bases from J; bases unmatched to any gene: 11. Germline V gene lookup returns CDR1 MNHNS and CDR2 SASEGT. This TCR was sampled from a woman aged 35 to 70 with stage I lung adenocarcinoma. The chain employs TRBV6-1 and TRBJ1-2, with 7 bases identical to TRBD1. The source was peripheral blood, collected before any cancer treatment. In DNA, the CDR3 is TGTGCCAGCAGATACAGGGGAGGAACGGGTGGCTACACCTTC. Translating it yields CASRYRGGTGGYTF.